Listed below are T cell receptor beta chains from one sample, sequenced in a study of blood T cell repertoires in COVID-19. Generated by immunoSEQ multiplex PCR, the TCRdb table keeps only in-frame clones and is missing some. The sample includes some 190,000 clones, 84% of them seen just once. Sequencing input: peripheral blood. The receptors were sampled from a human donor in a cohort sampled during active COVID-19. Each CDR3 is given with its conserved first and last residue. The D gene is left open where the match is weak. Clone sizes are given selectively: once, few, many, or a class where the clone is expanded.

j_gene	abundance	v_gene	d_gene	CDR3aa	CDR3nt
TRBJ1-5	few	TRBV6-5	TRBD1	CASGDSPNQPQHF	TGTGCCAGCGGGGACAGCCCTAATCAGCCCCAGCATTTT
TRBJ1-1	NA	TRBV5-1	TRBD1	CASRSTGGMNTEAFF	TGCGCCAGCAGGTCGACAGGGGGGATGAACACTGAAGCTTTCTTT
TRBJ1-2	NA	TRBV19	NA	CASSSSLQGHGYTF	TGTGCCAGTAGTAGCTCTCTCCAGGGGCATGGCTACACCTTC
TRBJ1-2	few	TRBV9	NA	CASSVTIQKDGYTF	TGTGCCAGCAGCGTAACCATCCAGAAAGATGGCTACACCTTC
TRBJ2-1	NA	TRBV9	TRBD2	CASSVSPFPSGSYNEQFF	TGTGCCAGCAGCGTCAGCCCCTTTCCTAGCGGGAGTTACAATGAGCAGTTCTTC
TRBJ1-3	NA	TRBV6-5	NA	CASSTPPGSGNTIYF	TGTGCCAGCAGTACCCCGCCGGGGTCTGGAAACACCATATATTTT
TRBJ1-4	NA	TRBV3-1/TRBV3-2	NA	CASSPRDFSNEKLFF	TGTGCCAGCAGCCCACGGGATTTTAGTAATGAAAAACTGTTTTTT
TRBJ1-1	NA	TRBV28	NA	CASKGQVLGEAFF	TGTGCCAGCAAGGGCCAGGTACTAGGTGAAGCTTTCTTT
TRBJ1-4	NA	TRBV12-3/TRBV12-4	NA	CASNTGTNEKLFF	TGTGCCAGTAATACAGGGACTAATGAAAAACTGTTTTTT
TRBJ1-1	NA	TRBV5-1	NA	CASSRYRVNTEAFF	TGCGCCAGCAGCAGATACCGGGTGAACACTGAAGCTTTCTTT
TRBJ2-1	NA	TRBV5-1	TRBD2	CASSLESSPIAGGPADEQFF	TGCGCCAGCAGCTTGGAATCCTCCCCCATAGCGGGAGGGCCCGCGGATGAGCAGTTCTTC
TRBJ2-7	NA	TRBV3-1/TRBV3-2	TRBD2	CASSQTSGFHEQYF	TGTGCCAGCAGCCAGACTAGCGGGTTCCACGAGCAGTACTTC
TRBJ2-1	NA	TRBV11-2	TRBD2	CASSEEVLASGKGQEQFF	TGTGCCAGCAGCGAAGAGGTTCTGGCTAGCGGGAAAGGTCAGGAGCAGTTCTTC
TRBJ1-5	NA	TRBV2	NA	CASSSTGNNQPQHF	TGTGCCAGCAGTTCTACAGGGAACAATCAGCCCCAGCATTTT
TRBJ2-2	NA	TRBV3-1/TRBV3-2	TRBD1	CASGRTGGTGELFF	TGTGCCAGCGGGAGGACAGGGGGTACCGGGGAGCTGTTTTTT
TRBJ1-1	NA	TRBV9	NA	CASSATGTFNSGRDTEAFF	TGTGCCAGCAGCGCGACCGGGACATTTAACAGCGGTAGGGACACTGAAGCTTTCTTT
TRBJ2-1	NA	TRBV20-1	TRBD1	CSASLWTGGMPNEQFF	TGCAGTGCTAGTTTATGGACAGGGGGTATGCCTAATGAGCAGTTCTTC
TRBJ2-1	NA	TRBV5-1	TRBD2	CASGPLAGNYNEQFF	TGCGCCAGCGGGCCACTAGCGGGGAACTACAATGAGCAGTTCTTC
TRBJ2-3	NA	TRBV5-6	NA	CASSFLQGRDTQYF	TGTGCCAGCAGCTTTCTTCAGGGGAGAGATACGCAGTATTTT
TRBJ1-5	NA	TRBV28	NA	CASLEQGPRGQPQHF	TGTGCCAGCCTAGAACAGGGTCCCCGCGGACAGCCCCAGCATTTT
TRBJ1-6	NA	TRBV14	NA	CASSQGVIGSPLHF	TGTGCCAGCAGCCAAGGAGTAATCGGGTCACCCCTCCACTTT
TRBJ1-2	NA	TRBV7-2	NA	CASSRVDGISRGYTF	TGTGCCAGCAGCCGGGTAGACGGAATTAGTAGAGGCTACACCTTC